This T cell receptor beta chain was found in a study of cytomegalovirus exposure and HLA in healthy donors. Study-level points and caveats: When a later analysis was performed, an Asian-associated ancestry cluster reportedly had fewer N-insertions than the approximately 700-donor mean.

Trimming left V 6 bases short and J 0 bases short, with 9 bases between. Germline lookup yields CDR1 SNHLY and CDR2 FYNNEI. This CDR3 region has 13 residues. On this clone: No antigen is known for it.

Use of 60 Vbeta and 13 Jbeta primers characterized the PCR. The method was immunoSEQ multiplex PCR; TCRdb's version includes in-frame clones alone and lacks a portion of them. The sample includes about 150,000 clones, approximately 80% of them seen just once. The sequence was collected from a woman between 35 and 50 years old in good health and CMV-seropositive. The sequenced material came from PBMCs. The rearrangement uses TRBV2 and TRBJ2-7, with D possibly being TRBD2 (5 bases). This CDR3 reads CASRPGDSYEQYF. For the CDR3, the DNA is TGTGCCAGCAGACCCGGGGACTCCTACGAGCAGTACTTC.